The TCR beta chain under discussion was sequenced for a study of T cell changes during pregnancy in multiple sclerosis. TCRdb keeps only in-frame clones here, not all; method: immunoSEQ multiplex PCR. The sample lists around 56,000 clones, approximately 90% seen once, with 0.76% in the top ten. From germline, CDR1 is GTSNPN and CDR2 SVGIG (reference sequence). V gave up 8 bases and J gave up 7 bases, with 8 bases separating them. CDR3 length equals 9 residues. Here the sequenced sample was CD4+ T cells from peripheral blood mononuclear cells, taken in the first trimester of pregnancy. This chain links TRBV30 with TRBJ2-5; D perhaps matches TRBD2 (5 bases). The TCR originated in a female donor with multiple sclerosis, enrolled in a pregnancy study. The CDR3: CALGRTQYF. The CDR3 region has the DNA TGTGCCCTGGGGAGGACCCAGTACTTC.